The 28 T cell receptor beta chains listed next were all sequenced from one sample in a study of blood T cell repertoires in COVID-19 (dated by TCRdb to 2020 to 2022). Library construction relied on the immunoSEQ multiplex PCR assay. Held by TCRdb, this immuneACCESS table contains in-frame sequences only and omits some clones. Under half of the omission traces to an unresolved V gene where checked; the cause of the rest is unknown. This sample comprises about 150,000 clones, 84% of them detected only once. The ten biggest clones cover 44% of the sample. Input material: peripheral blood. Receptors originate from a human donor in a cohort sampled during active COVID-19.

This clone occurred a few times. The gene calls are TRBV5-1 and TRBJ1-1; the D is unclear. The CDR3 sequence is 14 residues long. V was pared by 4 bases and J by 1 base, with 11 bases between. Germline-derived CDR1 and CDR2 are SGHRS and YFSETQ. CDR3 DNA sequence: TGCGCCAGCAGCCCCCGGCCGGGGAACACTGAAGCTTTCTTT. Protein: CASSPRPGNTEAFF.

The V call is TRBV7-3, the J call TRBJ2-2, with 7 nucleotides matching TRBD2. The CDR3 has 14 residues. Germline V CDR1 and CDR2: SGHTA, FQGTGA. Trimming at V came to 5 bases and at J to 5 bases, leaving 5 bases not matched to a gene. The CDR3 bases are TGTGCCAGCAGCCCCGGGGGGACGACCGGGGAGCTGTTTTTT. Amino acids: CASSPGGTTGELFF.

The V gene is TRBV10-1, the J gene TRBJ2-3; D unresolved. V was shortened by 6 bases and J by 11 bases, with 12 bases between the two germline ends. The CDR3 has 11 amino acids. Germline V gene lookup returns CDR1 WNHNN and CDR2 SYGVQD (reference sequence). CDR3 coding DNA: TGCGCCAGCAGGACATCCGAGTGGCAGTATTTT. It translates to CASRTSEWQYF.

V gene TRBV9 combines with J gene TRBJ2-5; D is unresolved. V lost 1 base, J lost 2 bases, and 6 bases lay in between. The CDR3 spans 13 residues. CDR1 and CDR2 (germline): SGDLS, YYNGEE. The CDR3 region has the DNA TGTGCCAGCAGCGTAACCACACAAGAGACCCAGTACTTC. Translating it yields CASSVTTQETQYF.

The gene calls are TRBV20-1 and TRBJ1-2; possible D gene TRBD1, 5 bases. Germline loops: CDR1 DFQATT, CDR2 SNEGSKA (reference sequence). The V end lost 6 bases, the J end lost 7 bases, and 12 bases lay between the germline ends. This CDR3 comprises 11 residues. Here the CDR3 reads CSAGDRGGYTF. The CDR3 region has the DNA TGCAGTGCAGGGGATAGAGGTGGCTACACCTTC.

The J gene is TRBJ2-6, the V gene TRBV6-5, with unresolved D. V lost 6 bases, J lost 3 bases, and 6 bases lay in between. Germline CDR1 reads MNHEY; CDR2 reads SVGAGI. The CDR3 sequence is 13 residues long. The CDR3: CASSPNGANVLTF. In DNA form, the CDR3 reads TGTGCCAGCAGCCCCAATGGGGCCAACGTCCTGACTTTC.

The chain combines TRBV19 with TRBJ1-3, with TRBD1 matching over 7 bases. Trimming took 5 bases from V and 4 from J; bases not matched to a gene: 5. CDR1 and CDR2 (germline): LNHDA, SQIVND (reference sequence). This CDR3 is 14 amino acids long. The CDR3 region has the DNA TGTGCCAGTAGTTGGGACAGTCGCGGAAACACCATATATTTT. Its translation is CASSWDSRGNTIYF.

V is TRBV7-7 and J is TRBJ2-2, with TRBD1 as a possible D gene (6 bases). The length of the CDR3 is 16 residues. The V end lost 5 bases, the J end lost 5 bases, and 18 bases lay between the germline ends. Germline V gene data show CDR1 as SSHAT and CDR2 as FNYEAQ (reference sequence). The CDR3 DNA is TGTGCCAGCAGCAAACGGGCACAGGGTGGAACCGGGGAGCTGTTTTTT. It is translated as CASSKRAQGGTGELFF. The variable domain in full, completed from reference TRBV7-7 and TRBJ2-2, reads GAGVSQSPRYKVTKRGQDVTLRCDPISSHATLYWYQQALGQGPEFLTYFNYEAQPDKSGLPSDRFSAERPEGSISTLTIQRTEQRDSAMYRCASSKRAQGGTGELFFGEGSRLTVL.

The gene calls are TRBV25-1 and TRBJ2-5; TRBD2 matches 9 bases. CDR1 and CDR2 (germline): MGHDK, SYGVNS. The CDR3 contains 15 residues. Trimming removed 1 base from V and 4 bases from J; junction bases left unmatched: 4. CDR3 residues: CASSELAGGGETQYF. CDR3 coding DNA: TGTGCCAGCAGTGAATTGGCGGGAGGGGGAGAGACCCAGTACTTC.

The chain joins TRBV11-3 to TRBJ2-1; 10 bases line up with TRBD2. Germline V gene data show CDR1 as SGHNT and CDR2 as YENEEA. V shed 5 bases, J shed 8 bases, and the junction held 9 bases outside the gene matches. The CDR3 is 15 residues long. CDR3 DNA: TGTGCCAGCAGCATCCGGGCTAGCGGGAGAGATGAGCAGTTCTTC. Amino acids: CASSIRASGRDEQFF.

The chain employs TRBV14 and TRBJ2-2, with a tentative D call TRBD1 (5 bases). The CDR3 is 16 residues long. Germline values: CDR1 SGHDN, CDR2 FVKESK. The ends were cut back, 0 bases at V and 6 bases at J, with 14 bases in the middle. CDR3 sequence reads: CASSQEVRAAAGELFF. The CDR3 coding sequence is TGTGCCAGCAGCCAAGAAGTCAGGGCGGCTGCCGGGGAGCTGTTTTTT.

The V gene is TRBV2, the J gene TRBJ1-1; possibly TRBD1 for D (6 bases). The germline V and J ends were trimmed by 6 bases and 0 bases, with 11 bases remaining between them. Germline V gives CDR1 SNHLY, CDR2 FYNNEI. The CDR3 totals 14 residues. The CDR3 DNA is TGTGCCAGCAGAGCGGACAGCTTGAACACTGAAGCTTTCTTT. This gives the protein CASRADSLNTEAFF. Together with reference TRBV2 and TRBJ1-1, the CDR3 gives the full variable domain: EPEVTQTPSHQVTQMGQEVILRCVPISNHLYFYWYRQILGQKVEFLVSFYNNEISEKSEIFDDQFSVERPDGSNFTLKIRSTKLEDSAMYFCASRADSLNTEAFFGQGTRLTVV.

CDR3 in DNA: TGTGCCAGCAGCCTAGCGGGAGGGGAGCAGTTCTTC. This sequence encodes CASSLAGGEQFF. The J gene is TRBJ2-1, the V gene TRBV11-2; the match to TRBD2 covers 12 bases. Trimming cost V 5 bases and J 10 bases; bases outside gene matches: 0. Germline V gives CDR1 SGHAT, CDR2 FQNNGV. The CDR3 is 12 residues long.

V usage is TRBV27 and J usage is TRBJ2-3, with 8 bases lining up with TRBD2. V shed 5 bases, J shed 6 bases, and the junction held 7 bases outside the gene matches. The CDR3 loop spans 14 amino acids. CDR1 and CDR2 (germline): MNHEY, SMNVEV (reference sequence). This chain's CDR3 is CASSPGLAVDTQYF. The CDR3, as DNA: TGTGCCAGCAGTCCCGGACTAGCTGTGGATACGCAGTATTTT.

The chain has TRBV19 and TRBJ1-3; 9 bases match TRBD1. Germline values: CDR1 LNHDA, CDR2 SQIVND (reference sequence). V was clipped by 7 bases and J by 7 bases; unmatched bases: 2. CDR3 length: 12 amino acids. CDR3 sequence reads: CASNDRGNTIYF. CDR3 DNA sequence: TGTGCCAGTAATGACAGGGGGAACACCATATATTTT.

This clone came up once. CDR3: CATSFSGSPYNEQFF. The CDR3, as DNA: TGTGCCACCAGTTTTAGCGGGAGCCCCTACAATGAGCAGTTCTTC. This chain joins TRBV24-1 and TRBJ2-1, with 9 bases matching TRBD2. This CDR3 spans 15 amino acids. Unmatched junction bases numbered 4, after V lost 6 bases and J lost 2 bases. In germline, CDR1 is KGHDR, CDR2 SFDVKD.

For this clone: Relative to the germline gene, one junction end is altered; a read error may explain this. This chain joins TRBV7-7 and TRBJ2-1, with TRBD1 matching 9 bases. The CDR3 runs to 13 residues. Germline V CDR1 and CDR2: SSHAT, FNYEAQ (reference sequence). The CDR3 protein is CASSPDRGNEQFF. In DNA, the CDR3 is TGTGCTAGCAGCCCAGACAGGGGGAATGAGCAGTTCTTC.

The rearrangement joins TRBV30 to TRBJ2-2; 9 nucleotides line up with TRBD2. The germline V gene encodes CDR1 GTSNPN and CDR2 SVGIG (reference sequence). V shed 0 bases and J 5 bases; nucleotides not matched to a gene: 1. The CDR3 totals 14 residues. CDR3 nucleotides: TGTGCCTGGAGTGTCCTAGCGGGGACCGGGGAGCTGTTTTTT. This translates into CAWSVLAGTGELFF.

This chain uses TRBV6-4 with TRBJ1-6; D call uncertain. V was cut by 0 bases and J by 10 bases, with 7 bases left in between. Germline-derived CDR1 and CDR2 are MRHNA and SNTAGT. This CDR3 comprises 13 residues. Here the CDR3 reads CASSDSGSSPLHF. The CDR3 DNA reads TGTGCCAGCAGTGACTCAGGGAGCTCACCCCTCCACTTT.

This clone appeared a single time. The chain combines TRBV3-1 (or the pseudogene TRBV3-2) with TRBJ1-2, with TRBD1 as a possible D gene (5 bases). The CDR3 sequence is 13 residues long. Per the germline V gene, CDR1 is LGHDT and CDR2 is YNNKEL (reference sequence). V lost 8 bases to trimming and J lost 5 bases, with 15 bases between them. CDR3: CASGDSYLYGYTF. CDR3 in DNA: TGTGCCAGCGGAGACAGCTACCTGTATGGCTACACCTTC.

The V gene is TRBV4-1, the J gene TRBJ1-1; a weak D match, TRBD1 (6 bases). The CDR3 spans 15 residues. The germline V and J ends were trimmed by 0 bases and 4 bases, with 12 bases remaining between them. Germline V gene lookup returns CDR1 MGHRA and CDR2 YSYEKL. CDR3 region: CASSQETGISTEAFF. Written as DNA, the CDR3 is TGCGCCAGCAGCCAAGAGACAGGTATCTCCACTGAAGCTTTCTTT.

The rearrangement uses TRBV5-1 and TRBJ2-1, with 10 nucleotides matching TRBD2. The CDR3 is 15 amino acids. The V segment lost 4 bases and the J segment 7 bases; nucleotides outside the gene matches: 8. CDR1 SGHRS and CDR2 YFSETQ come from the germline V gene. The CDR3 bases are TGCGCCAGCAGCCCGGGCGCTAGCGGGAGTAATGAGCAGTTCTTC. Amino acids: CASSPGASGSNEQFF.

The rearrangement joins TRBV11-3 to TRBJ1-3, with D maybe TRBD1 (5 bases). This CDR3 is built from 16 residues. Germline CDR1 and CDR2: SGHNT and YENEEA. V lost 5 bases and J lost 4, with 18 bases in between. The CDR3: CASSQGIGGGGNTIYF. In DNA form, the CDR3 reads TGTGCCAGCAGCCAGGGCATCGGCGGTGGAGGAAACACCATATATTTT.

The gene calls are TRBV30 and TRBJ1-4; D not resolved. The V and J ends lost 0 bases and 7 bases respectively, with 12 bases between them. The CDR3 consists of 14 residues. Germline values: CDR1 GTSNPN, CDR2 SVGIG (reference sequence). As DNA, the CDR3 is TGTGCCTGGAGTGTATTTACCAACGGTGAAAAACTGTTTTTT. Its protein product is CAWSVFTNGEKLFF.

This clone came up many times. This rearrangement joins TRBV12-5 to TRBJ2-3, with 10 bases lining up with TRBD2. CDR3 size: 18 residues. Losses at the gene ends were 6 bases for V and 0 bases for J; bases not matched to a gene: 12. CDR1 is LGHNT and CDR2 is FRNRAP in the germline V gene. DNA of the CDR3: TGTGCTAGTGGCCAGACCCGGACTAGCGGAGGAAGCACAGATACGCAGTATTTT. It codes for CASGQTRTSGGSTDTQYF.

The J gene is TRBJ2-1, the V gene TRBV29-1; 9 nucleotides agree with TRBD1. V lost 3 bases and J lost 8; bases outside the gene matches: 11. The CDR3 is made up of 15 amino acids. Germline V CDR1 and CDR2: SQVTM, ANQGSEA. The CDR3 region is CSVEFLGQGKDEQFF. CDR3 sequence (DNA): TGCAGCGTTGAGTTTCTGGGACAGGGTAAAGATGAGCAGTTCTTC.

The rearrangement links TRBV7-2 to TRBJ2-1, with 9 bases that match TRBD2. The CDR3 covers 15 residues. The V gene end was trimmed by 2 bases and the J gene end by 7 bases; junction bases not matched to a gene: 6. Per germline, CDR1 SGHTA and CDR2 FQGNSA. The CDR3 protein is CASSLRTSVGNEQFF. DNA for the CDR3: TGTGCCAGCAGCTTAAGGACTAGCGTGGGTAATGAGCAGTTCTTC.

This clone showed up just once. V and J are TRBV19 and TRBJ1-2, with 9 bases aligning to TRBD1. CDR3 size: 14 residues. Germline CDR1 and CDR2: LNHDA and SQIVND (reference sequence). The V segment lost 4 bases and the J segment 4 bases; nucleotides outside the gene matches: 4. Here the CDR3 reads CASSNPGQGYGYTF. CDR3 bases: TGTGCCAGTAGTAATCCGGGACAGGGCTATGGCTACACCTTC.